Reported below is one T cell receptor beta chain. Per the germline V gene, CDR1 is MGHRA and CDR2 is YSYEKL. The CDR3 length is 15 residues. These data belong to a study of T cells expressing NK-cell markers. TCRdb re-called the 5' RACE reads; every CDR3 protein appears as one record, without DNA. The listing contains over 350,000 distinct CDR3 sequences. The gene calls are TRBV4-1 and TRBJ2-3; with no DNA, the TCRdb D assignment of TRBD1 cannot be verified. The TCR originated in a woman between 50 and 59 years old in good health. Sample: blood T cells: a sorted CD56 or NKG2C T cell subset, CD4+ or CD8+ T cells, or bulk PBMC T cells (not recorded which). CDR3: CASNNRADGVFTQYF.